A selection of T cell receptor beta chains follows, all from one sample in a study of blood T cell repertoires in COVID-19. Sequencing was performed with immunoSEQ multiplex PCR; in TCRdb, only in-frame clones are kept and a portion is missing. This sample has fewer than 200,000 clones, with roughly 85% found just once. The sequenced material came from peripheral blood. Source of these receptors: a man aged 40-50 years with acute or convalescent COVID-19. Both conserved end residues are part of each CDR3. D genes are given only for firm matches. A row's size may be missing; if present it is once, few, many or a size class.

TRBV6-1	TRBJ2-7	TRBD1	NA	TGTGCCAGCAGTGACGTAGTGACAGGGGTCCCCTACGAGCAGTACTTC	CASSDVVTGVPYEQYF
TRBV29-1	TRBJ2-7	TRBD1	NA	TGCGGGGGACAGGGGGCAGGCGAGCAGTACTTC	CGGQGAGEQYF
TRBV7-3	TRBJ1-1	TRBD1	NA	TGTGCCAGCAGCTGGGGACAGGGAAATACTGAAGCTTTCTTT	CASSWGQGNTEAFF
TRBV5-4	TRBJ1-3	TRBD1	NA	TGTGCCAGCAGCCTAAAACGGGACCGGACAGGGTTCAGGGACACCATATATTTT	CASSLKRDRTGFRDTIYF
TRBV11-2	TRBJ1-1	NA	few	TGTGCCAGCAGCCCCCTCCTGAGGTGGAGCACTGAAGCTTTCTTT	CASSPLLRWSTEAFF
TRBV19	TRBJ2-4	TRBD1	NA	TGTGCCAGTGGACAGGGGGAAAACATTCAGTACTTC	CASGQGENIQYF
TRBV6-2/TRBV6-3	TRBJ1-1	TRBD1	NA	TGTGCCAGCAGTTCGAGGACAGGGGCGAACACTGAAGCTTTCTTT	CASSSRTGANTEAFF
TRBV5-4	TRBJ2-1	TRBD2	NA	TGTGCCAGCAGCTCCCGGACTAGCGGAAATGAGCAGTTCTTC	CASSSRTSGNEQFF
TRBV4-1	TRBJ1-1	NA	NA	TGCGCCAGCAGCCAAGTAGTTCAGGGCCTGAACACTGAAGCTTTCTTT	CASSQVVQGLNTEAFF
TRBV28	TRBJ1-5	NA	NA	TGTGCCAGCAGTTTAGGGCTGGGGCAGCTTATAACTTATAGCAATCAGCCCCAGCATTTT	CASSLGLGQLITYSNQPQHF
TRBV7-2	TRBJ2-5	NA	NA	TGTGCCAGCAGCTTAGACCCCGGGAGCCAAGAGACCCAGTACTTC	CASSLDPGSQETQYF
TRBV10-2	TRBJ2-5	NA	NA	TGCGCCAGCAGACCGGACAAGCTTCAAGAGACCCAGTACTTC	CASRPDKLQETQYF
TRBV5-6	TRBJ1-6	NA	NA	TGTGCCAGCAGCTTGGGCGTCAGGGTCGAGTATTCACCCCTCCACTTT	CASSLGVRVEYSPLHF
TRBV29-1	TRBJ1-3	TRBD1	NA	TGCAGCGTGACAGGGGGGATTGGAAACACCATATATTTT	CSVTGGIGNTIYF
TRBV6-5	TRBJ2-5	NA	once	TGTGCCTGCAAGGGGGACCAAGAGACCCAGTACTTC	CACKGDQETQYF
TRBV18	TRBJ2-7	TRBD1	NA	TGTGCCAGCTCACAGTCAGGGGGCCAGGACGAGCAGTACTTC	CASSQSGGQDEQYF
TRBV2	TRBJ1-1	TRBD1	NA	TGTGCCAGCAGTTTACAGGGGGGCGGGTACACTGAAGCTTTCTTT	CASSLQGGGYTEAFF
TRBV27	TRBJ2-7	NA	NA	TGTGCCAGCAGCCCTGGCCCCTACGAGCAGTACTTC	CASSPGPYEQYF
TRBV5-8	TRBJ2-5	TRBD2	NA	TGTGCCAGCAGCTTGCTCGGGACTAGCGGGGCAGAGACCCAGTACTTC	CASSLLGTSGAETQYF
TRBV4-1	TRBJ1-4	NA	NA	TGCGCCAGCAGCCAAGATCCGGGCAGGGGCGCTAATGAAAAACTGTTTTTT	CASSQDPGRGANEKLFF
TRBV5-1	TRBJ1-4	NA	NA	TGCGCCAGCAGCTTGGACGCTTCGGGAGAAAAACTGTTTTTT	CASSLDASGEKLFF
TRBV19	TRBJ2-1	TRBD2	few	TGTGCCAGTAGTATGGGTCGCCAGGGAGGGAATGAGCAGTTCTTC	CASSMGRQGGNEQFF
TRBV11-3	TRBJ2-5	NA	NA	TGTGCCAGCAGCTTAAGAGGGAAACAAGAGACCCAGTACTTC	CASSLRGKQETQYF
TRBV18	TRBJ2-3	TRBD1	NA	TGTGCCAGCTCACGACAGGGCAGCACAGATACGCAGTATTTT	CASSRQGSTDTQYF
TRBV5-4	TRBJ1-1	NA	few	TGTGCCAGCAGCGCCCCAGGAGGGAACACTGAAGCTTTCTTT	CASSAPGGNTEAFF
TRBV11-2	TRBJ2-7	TRBD2	NA	TGTGCCAGCAGCCCCGCGGGGGGGTACTACGAGCAGTACTTC	CASSPAGGYYEQYF
TRBV2	TRBJ2-7	TRBD1	NA	TGTGCCAGCAGTCTTGGGACAGGGGGATACGAGCAGTACTTC	CASSLGTGGYEQYF
TRBV28	TRBJ1-4	NA	NA	TGTGCCGGGGGGGGTCACCGGGAGGAAAAACTGTTTTTT	CAGGGHREEKLFF
TRBV5-1	TRBJ2-7	TRBD1	NA	TGCGCCAGCAGCTTAGGGGGCGAGCCGACCTACGAGCAGTACTTC	CASSLGGEPTYEQYF
TRBV5-1	TRBJ1-1	NA	NA	TGCGCCAGCAGCTTGTCGGGGGGCCACACTGAAGCTTTCTTT	CASSLSGGHTEAFF
TRBV11-3	TRBJ2-1	NA	NA	TGTGCCAGCAGCCCCCGGGAGAAGCTTGAAACTACTCGGTCCTACAATGAGCAGTTCTTC	CASSPREKLETTRSYNEQFF
TRBV5-4	TRBJ1-1	TRBD1	few	TGTGCCAGCAGCTGGGACAGGAACACTGAAGCTTTCTTT	CASSWDRNTEAFF
TRBV19	TRBJ2-2	NA	NA	TGTGCCAGTAGTATTACAGTGTCGAACACCGGGGAGCTGTTTTTT	CASSITVSNTGELFF
TRBV7-8	TRBJ1-5	NA	NA	TGTGCCAGCAGCCAATCAAGGAGTCAGCCCCAGCATTTT	CASSQSRSQPQHF
TRBV5-1	TRBJ1-2	NA	few	TGCGCCAGCCGGATCGAGGGCTATGGCTACACCTTC	CASRIEGYGYTF
TRBV4-3	TRBJ1-2	NA	few	TGCGCCAGCAGCCAAGATCTAGGCCTCTCTGGCTACACCTTC	CASSQDLGLSGYTF
TRBV3-1/TRBV3-2	TRBJ1-1	NA	NA	TGTGCCAGCAGCCAAGGAAGGGAGGCTTTCTTT	CASSQGREAFF
TRBV15	TRBJ2-7	NA	NA	TGTGCCACCAGCAGAAAAACAGGCTACGAGCAGTACTTC	CATSRKTGYEQYF
TRBV23-1	TRBJ2-7	TRBD1	NA	TGCGCCAGCAATTCAACCACCGGGACAGGGAAATACGAGCAGTACTTC	CASNSTTGTGKYEQYF
TRBV5-4	TRBJ1-2	TRBD1	NA	TGTGCCAGCAGCTTGCGGACAGGCTATGGCTACACCTTC	CASSLRTGYGYTF
TRBV5-1	TRBJ2-5	NA	NA	TGCGCCAGCAGCTTGGACAGACAAGAGACCCAGTACTTC	CASSLDRQETQYF
TRBV15	TRBJ2-7	NA	NA	TGTGCCACCAGCAGAGATGGAGCAGCCTCCTACGAGCAGTACTTC	CATSRDGAASYEQYF
TRBV5-5	TRBJ1-2	TRBD1	NA	TGTGCCAGCAGCACCCGACAGGGCCACCCGGGTGGCTACACCTTC	CASSTRQGHPGGYTF
TRBV7-2	TRBJ2-2	TRBD2	NA	TGTGCCAGCAGCTTAGGTCGGCGGGGGGGAAACACCGGGGAGCTGTTTTTT	CASSLGRRGGNTGELFF
TRBV4-3	TRBJ1-3	NA	NA	TGCGCCAGCAGCCAAGAACATACGACTGGAAACACCATATATTTT	CASSQEHTTGNTIYF
TRBV7-8	TRBJ2-1	TRBD1	NA	TGTGCCAGCAGCCGAGCACCTGGGACAGCCACCTACAATGAGCAGTTCTTC	CASSRAPGTATYNEQFF
TRBV27	TRBJ2-2	TRBD2	NA	TGTGCCAGCAGTTTATCCTTGACCGCGGGGGGGAACACCGGGGAGCTGTTTTTT	CASSLSLTAGGNTGELFF
TRBV5-1	TRBJ1-1	NA	NA	TGCGCCAGCAGCTTGGCGGGGGAGGACACTGAAGCTTTCTTT	CASSLAGEDTEAFF
TRBV28	TRBJ1-5	NA	NA	TGTGCCAGCAGTGACAGAAGCAATCAGCCCCAGCATTTT	CASSDRSNQPQHF
TRBV9	TRBJ1-1	TRBD1	NA	TGTGCCAGCAGCGCGGGACAGACCTCCACTGAAGCTTTCTTT	CASSAGQTSTEAFF
TRBV5-5	TRBJ2-7	NA	few	TGTGCCAGCAGCTTGGAACACTCCTACGAGCAGTACTTC	CASSLEHSYEQYF
TRBV3-1/TRBV3-2	TRBJ1-1	TRBD1	NA	TGTGCCAGCAGCCAGCGACAGGGACCAGCTTTCTTT	CASSQRQGPAFF
TRBV2	TRBJ1-1	NA	NA	TGTGCCAGCACTGACTCAGGGGAAGGGACTGAAGCTTTCTTT	CASTDSGEGTEAFF
TRBV6-4	TRBJ2-1	TRBD2	few	TGTGCCAGCAGTGACAGAGGGACTAGCTATGTTGAGCAGTTCTTC	CASSDRGTSYVEQFF
TRBV4-3	TRBJ2-1	NA	NA	TGCGCCAGCAGCCAAGTTGTTACAAACTACAATGAGCAGTTCTTC	CASSQVVTNYNEQFF
TRBV4-1	TRBJ1-3	TRBD1	NA	TGCGCCAGCAGAGAGAGGACAGGGATAGGGGCCTCCTCTGGAAACACCATATATTTT	CASRERTGIGASSGNTIYF
TRBV19	TRBJ1-1	NA	NA	TGTGCCAGTACTTCGTTGGAGGGCTTGAACACTGAAGCTTTCTTT	CASTSLEGLNTEAFF
TRBV6-5	TRBJ1-2	TRBD1	NA	TGTGCCAGCAGGTTGCGGGGACAGGGCTATGGCTACACCTTC	CASRLRGQGYGYTF
TRBV25-1	TRBJ2-7	TRBD1	NA	TGTGCCAGCAGCCGGGACAGTGTAATCTACGAGCAGTACTTC	CASSRDSVIYEQYF